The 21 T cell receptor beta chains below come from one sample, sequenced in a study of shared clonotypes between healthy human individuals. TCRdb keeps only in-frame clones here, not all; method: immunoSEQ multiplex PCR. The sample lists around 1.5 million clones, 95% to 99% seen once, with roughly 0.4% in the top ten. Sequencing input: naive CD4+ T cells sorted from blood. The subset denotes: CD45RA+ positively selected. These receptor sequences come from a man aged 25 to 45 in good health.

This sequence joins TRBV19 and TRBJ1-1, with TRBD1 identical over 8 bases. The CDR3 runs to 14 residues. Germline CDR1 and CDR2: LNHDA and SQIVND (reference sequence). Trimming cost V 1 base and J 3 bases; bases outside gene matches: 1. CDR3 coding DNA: TGTGCCAGTAGTATAGTGGACAGGGACACTGAAGCTTTCTTT. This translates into CASSIVDRDTEAFF.

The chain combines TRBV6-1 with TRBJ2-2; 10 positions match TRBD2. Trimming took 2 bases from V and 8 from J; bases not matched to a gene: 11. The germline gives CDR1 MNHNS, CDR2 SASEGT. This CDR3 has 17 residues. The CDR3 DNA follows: TGTGCCAGCAGTGAAATAACTAGCGGGGTAGTGGGAGGGGAGCTGTTTTTT. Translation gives CASSEITSGVVGGELFF.

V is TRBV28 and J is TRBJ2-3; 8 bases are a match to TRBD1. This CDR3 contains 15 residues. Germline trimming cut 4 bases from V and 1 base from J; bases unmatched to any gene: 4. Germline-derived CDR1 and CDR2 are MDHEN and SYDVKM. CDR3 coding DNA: TGTGCCAGCAGTTGGGACAGGTCGGGCACAGATACGCAGTATTTT. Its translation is CASSWDRSGTDTQYF. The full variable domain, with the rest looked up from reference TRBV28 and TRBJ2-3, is DVKVTQSSRYLVKRTGEKVFLECVQDMDHENMFWYRQDPGLGLRLIYFSYDVKMKEKGDIPEGYSVSREKKERFSLILESASTNQTSMYLCASSWDRSGTDTQYFGPGTRLTVL.

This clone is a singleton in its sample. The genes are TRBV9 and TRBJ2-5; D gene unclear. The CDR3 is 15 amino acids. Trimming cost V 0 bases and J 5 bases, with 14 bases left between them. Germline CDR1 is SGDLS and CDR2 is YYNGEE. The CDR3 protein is CASSVGGGPQETQYF. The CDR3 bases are TGTGCCAGCAGCGTAGGTGGCGGCCCCCAGGAGACCCAGTACTTC.

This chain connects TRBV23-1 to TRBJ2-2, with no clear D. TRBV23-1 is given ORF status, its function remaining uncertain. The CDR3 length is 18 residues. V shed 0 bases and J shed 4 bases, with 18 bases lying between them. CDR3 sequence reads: CASSQSCSGWPSTGELFF. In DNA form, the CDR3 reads TGCGCCAGCAGTCAATCTTGCTCCGGCTGGCCCAGCACCGGGGAGCTGTTTTTT.

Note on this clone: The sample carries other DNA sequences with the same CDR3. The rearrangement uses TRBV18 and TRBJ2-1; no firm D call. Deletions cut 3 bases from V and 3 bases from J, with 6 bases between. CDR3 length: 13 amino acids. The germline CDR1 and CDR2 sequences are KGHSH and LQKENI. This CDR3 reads CASSPDLYNEQFF. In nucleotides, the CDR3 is TGTGCCAGCTCACCGGATCTCTACAATGAGCAGTTCTTC.

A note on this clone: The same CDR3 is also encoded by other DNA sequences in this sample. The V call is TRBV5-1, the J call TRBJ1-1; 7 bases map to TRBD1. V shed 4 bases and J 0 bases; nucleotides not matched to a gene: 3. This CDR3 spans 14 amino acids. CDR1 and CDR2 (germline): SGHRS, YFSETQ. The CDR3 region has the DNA TGCGCCAGCAGCCCCGGACAGGTGAACACTGAAGCTTTCTTT. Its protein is CASSPGQVNTEAFF.

The CDR3 sequence: CASSRDPSYEQYF. Written as DNA, the CDR3 is TGTGCCAGCAGCCGGGACCCTTCCTACGAGCAGTACTTC. The chain links TRBV7-9 to TRBJ2-7, with D possibly being TRBD1 or TRBD2 (5 bases each). CDR1 SEHNR and CDR2 FQNEAQ come from the germline V gene (reference sequence). Trimming cost V 5 bases and J 1 base, with 9 bases left between them. The CDR3 runs 13 residues.

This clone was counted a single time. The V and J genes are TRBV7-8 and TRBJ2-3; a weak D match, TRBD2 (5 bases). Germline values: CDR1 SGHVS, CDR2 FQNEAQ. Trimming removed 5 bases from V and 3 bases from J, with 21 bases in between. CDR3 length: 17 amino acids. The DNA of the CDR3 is TGTGCCAGCAGCACCTACGAGGGCCCTTTAGCTACAGATACGCAGTATTTT. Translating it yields CASSTYEGPLATDTQYF.

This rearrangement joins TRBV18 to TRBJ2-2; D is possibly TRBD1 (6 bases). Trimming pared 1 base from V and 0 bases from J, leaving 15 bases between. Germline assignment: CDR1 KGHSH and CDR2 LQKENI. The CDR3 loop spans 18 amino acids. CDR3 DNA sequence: TGTGCCAGCTCACCACTAAGGGGGACGGTCGCGAACACCGGGGAGCTGTTTTTT. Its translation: CASSPLRGTVANTGELFF.

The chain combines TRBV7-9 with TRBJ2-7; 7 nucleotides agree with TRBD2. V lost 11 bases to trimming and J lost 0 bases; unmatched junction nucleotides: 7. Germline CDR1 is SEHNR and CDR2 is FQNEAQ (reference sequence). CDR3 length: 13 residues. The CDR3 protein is CAVSGVSSYEQYF. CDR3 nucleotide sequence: TGTGCCGTAAGCGGGGTTAGCTCCTACGAGCAGTACTTC.

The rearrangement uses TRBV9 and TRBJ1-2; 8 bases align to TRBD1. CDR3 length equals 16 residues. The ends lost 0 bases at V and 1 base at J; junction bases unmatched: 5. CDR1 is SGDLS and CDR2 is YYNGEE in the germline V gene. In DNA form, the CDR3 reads TGTGCCAGCAGCGTAGATCGACAGGGGCTTAACTATGGCTACACCTTC. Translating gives CASSVDRQGLNYGYTF.

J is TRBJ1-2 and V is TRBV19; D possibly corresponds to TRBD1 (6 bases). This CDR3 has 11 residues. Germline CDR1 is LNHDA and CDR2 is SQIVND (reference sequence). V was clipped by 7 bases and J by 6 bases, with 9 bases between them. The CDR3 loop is CASTGVHGYTF. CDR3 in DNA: TGTGCCAGTACAGGGGTACATGGCTACACCTTC.

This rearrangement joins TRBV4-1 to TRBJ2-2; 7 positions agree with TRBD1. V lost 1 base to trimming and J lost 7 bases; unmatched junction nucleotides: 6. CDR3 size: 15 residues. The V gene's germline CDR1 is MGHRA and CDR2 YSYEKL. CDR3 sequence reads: CASSQADRVNGELFF. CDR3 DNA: TGCGCCAGCAGCCAAGCCGACAGGGTGAACGGGGAGCTGTTTTTT.

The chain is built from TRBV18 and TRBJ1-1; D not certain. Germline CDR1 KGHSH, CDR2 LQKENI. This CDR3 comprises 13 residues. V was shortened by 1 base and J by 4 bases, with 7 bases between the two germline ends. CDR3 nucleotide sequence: TGTGCCAGCTCACCACTTCCACGCACTGAAGCTTTCTTT. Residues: CASSPLPRTEAFF.

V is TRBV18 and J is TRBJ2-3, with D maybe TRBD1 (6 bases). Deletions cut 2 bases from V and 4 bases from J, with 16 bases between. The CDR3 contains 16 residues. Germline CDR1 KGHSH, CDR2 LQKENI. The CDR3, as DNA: TGTGCCAGCTCACCAATTCCAGGGGCGCAGGCAGATACGCAGTATTTT. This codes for CASSPIPGAQADTQYF.

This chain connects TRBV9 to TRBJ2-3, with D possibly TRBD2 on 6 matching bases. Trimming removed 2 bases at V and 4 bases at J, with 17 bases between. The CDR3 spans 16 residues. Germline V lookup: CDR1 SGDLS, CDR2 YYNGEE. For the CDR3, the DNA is TGTGCCAGCAGCGTCAACCCGGGACTTGAAGCAGATACGCAGTATTTT. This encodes CASSVNPGLEADTQYF.

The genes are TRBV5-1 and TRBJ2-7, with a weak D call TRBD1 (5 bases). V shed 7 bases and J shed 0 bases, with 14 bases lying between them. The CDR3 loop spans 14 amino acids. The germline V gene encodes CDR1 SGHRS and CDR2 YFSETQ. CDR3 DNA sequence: TGCGCCAGCGCACTTCAGGGCCCCTCCTACGAGCAGTACTTC. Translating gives CASALQGPSYEQYF.

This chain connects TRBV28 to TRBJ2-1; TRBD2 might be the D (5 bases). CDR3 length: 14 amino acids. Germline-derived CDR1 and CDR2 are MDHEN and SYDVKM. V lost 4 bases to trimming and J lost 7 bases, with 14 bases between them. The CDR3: CASSWFVERNEQFF. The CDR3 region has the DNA TGTGCCAGCAGTTGGTTTGTAGAGCGGAATGAGCAGTTCTTC.

The CDR3 region is CASSSPSDEQFF. The CDR3 bases are TGTGCCAGCAGTTCCCCTAGCGATGAGCAGTTCTTC. The rearrangement uses TRBV28 and TRBJ2-1; tentatively, D is TRBD2 (6 bases). From germline, CDR1 is MDHEN and CDR2 SYDVKM. The CDR3 loop spans 12 amino acids. Trimming removed 4 bases from V and 8 bases from J, with 9 bases in between.

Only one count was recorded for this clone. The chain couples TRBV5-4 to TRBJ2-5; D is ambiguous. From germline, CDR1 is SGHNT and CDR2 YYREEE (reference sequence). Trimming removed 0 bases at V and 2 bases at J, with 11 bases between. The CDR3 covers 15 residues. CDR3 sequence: CASSLGSSTQETQYF. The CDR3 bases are TGTGCCAGCAGCTTGGGGTCTAGTACGCAAGAGACCCAGTACTTC.